This T cell receptor beta chain was recorded in a study of a mutant IDH1 vaccine in newly diagnosed glioma. About the research overall: Vaccinations were initiated 4-6 weeks following radiotherapy alone, or were given together with temozolomide cycles. Every participant had undergone radiotherapy, temozolomide, or both before, and most underwent both.

Findings and caveats of the study: Researchers report vaccine-induced immune responses in 93.3% of patients.

Time point meaning: week 23, last vaccination. Each vaccine dose was 300 ug of mutant IDH1 20-mer peptide, with topical imiquimod. There were new WHO grade 3 or 4 astrocytomas in the donors, and these were IDH1-mutant and ATRX-lost. Only in-frame clones appear in the TCRdb table, and some are missing; sequencing was by immunoSEQ multiplex PCR. The sample includes about 65,000 clones, more than 75% of them seen just once. A word on this clone: Its specificity is not known.

Sequenced here: PBMCs, sampled from a glioma patient whose treatment included an IDH1 peptide vaccine. The clonotype was recovered from a young man with glioma.

The CDR3 is CASSEYGTGGYEQYF. CDR3 nucleotides: TGTGCCAGCAGTGAATACGGGACAGGGGGTTACGAGCAGTACTTC. The genes are TRBV25-1 and TRBJ2-7; 11 bases agree with TRBD1. Losses at the gene ends were 0 bases for V and 4 bases for J; bases not matched to a gene: 2. CDR1 is MGHDK and CDR2 is SYGVNS in the germline V gene. The CDR3 loop spans 15 amino acids.